The clone carrying this T cell receptor beta chain was observed a handful of times. Its antigen is currently unknown. This specimen belongs to a study of blood T cells in healthy people across ages. Overall study findings and caveats: Observed TCR beta diversity showed a strong correlation with the percentage of naive T cells as measured by flow cytometry.

Isolation recovered at least 6.5 million PBMCs from every sample. At least 5 micrograms of total RNA were extracted per sample. Combining a sample-barcoded 5' primer with a J-beta primer mix, a second PCR ran for roughly 6 to 12 cycles. TCRdb called the 5' RACE reads again in MiXCR, with one record for every CDR3 protein. The repertoire consists of some 900,000 distinct CDR3 sequences, with roughly 43% occurring once and the leading ten covering 13%. CDR3 size: 12 residues. Trimming stripped 2 bases from V and 3 bases from J, with 4 bases between. Input material: blood. The chain has TRBV12-3 or TRBV12-4 and TRBJ1-1, with D hard to call. This receptor was identified in a young man in good health. The CDR3 nucleotides are TGTGCCAGCAGTTTAATGTACACTGAAGCTTTCTTT. Its protein product is CASSLMYTEAFF.